This is a list of T cell receptor beta chains from one sample in a study of T cell responses to AZD1222 COVID-19 vaccine. Sequencing was performed with immunoSEQ multiplex PCR; in TCRdb, only in-frame clones are kept and a portion is missing. The sample includes approximately 98,000 clones, over 85% of them seen just once. Sequenced material: peripheral blood, taken on day 0 of MenACWY control vaccination. The receptor set was obtained from an adult in good health. The CDR3 runs from the conserved cysteine through the conserved F or W. A D gene is named only where the DNA matches it firmly. A clone size is listed for some rows: how often the clone was seen (once, few, many), or a class if it is expanded.

j_gene: TRBJ1-1; abundance: NA; d_gene: NA; v_gene: TRBV10-3; CDR3nt: TGTGCCATCAGTGAGAGGGGGGGGACTGAAGCTTTCTTT; CDR3aa: CAISERGGTEAFF
j_gene: TRBJ2-1; abundance: NA; d_gene: TRBD2; v_gene: TRBV15; CDR3nt: TGTGCCACCAGCCCTATTAGCGGGGGGCTTAACAATGAGCAGTTCTTC; CDR3aa: CATSPISGGLNNEQFF
j_gene: TRBJ2-7; abundance: NA; d_gene: NA; v_gene: TRBV6-5; CDR3nt: TGTGCCAGCAGTTATTCAGGTTCATCAGACGAGCAGTACTTC; CDR3aa: CASSYSGSSDEQYF
j_gene: TRBJ1-5; abundance: NA; d_gene: NA; v_gene: TRBV27; CDR3nt: TGTGCCAGCAGTCCGGGGGGGAGCGGCAATCAGCCCCAGCATTTT; CDR3aa: CASSPGGSGNQPQHF
j_gene: TRBJ2-7; abundance: NA; d_gene: NA; v_gene: TRBV28; CDR3nt: TGTGCCAGCAGTTTCGCGGACTATGGGGAGCAGTACTTC; CDR3aa: CASSFADYGEQYF
j_gene: TRBJ2-2; abundance: NA; d_gene: TRBD2; v_gene: TRBV7-9; CDR3nt: TGTGCCAGCAGCGCTACTAGCGGTTTCACCGGGGAGCTGTTTTTT; CDR3aa: CASSATSGFTGELFF
j_gene: TRBJ1-2; abundance: NA; d_gene: NA; v_gene: TRBV5-6; CDR3nt: TGTGCCAGCAGCCCTGGACAGTTGGCTAACTATGGCTACACCTTC; CDR3aa: CASSPGQLANYGYTF
j_gene: TRBJ1-5; abundance: NA; d_gene: NA; v_gene: TRBV30; CDR3nt: TGTGCCTGGAGTACGGCAGTAAATCAGCCCCAGCATTTT; CDR3aa: CAWSTAVNQPQHF
j_gene: TRBJ1-1; abundance: NA; d_gene: TRBD1; v_gene: TRBV9; CDR3nt: TGTGCCAGCAGCGTAGGTGGACAGGGTGAAGCTTTCTTT; CDR3aa: CASSVGGQGEAFF
j_gene: TRBJ2-3; abundance: NA; d_gene: TRBD2; v_gene: TRBV9; CDR3nt: TGTGCCAGCAGCGTAAGACTAGCGGGGACAGATACGCAGTATTTT; CDR3aa: CASSVRLAGTDTQYF
j_gene: TRBJ2-2; abundance: NA; d_gene: TRBD1; v_gene: TRBV15; CDR3nt: TGTGCCACCAGCAGGGGACAGGGTCTCCCCGGGGAGCTGTTTTTT; CDR3aa: CATSRGQGLPGELFF
j_gene: TRBJ1-2; abundance: NA; d_gene: NA; v_gene: TRBV2; CDR3nt: TGTGCCAGCTCGGCGGAGAACTATGGCTACACCTTC; CDR3aa: CASSAENYGYTF
j_gene: TRBJ1-2; abundance: NA; d_gene: TRBD1; v_gene: TRBV2; CDR3nt: TGTGCCAGCAGTGAAACGGGACAGGGGGCCGACTACACCTTC; CDR3aa: CASSETGQGADYTF
j_gene: TRBJ2-2; abundance: NA; d_gene: TRBD1; v_gene: TRBV4-3; CDR3nt: TGCGCCAGCAGCCATCGGACAGGGAACACCGGGGAGCTGTTTTTT; CDR3aa: CASSHRTGNTGELFF
j_gene: TRBJ2-7; abundance: once; d_gene: NA; v_gene: TRBV10-3; CDR3nt: TGTGCCATCAGTAACCCGGACAGAGCCTACGAGCAGTACTTC; CDR3aa: CAISNPDRAYEQYF
j_gene: TRBJ2-2; abundance: once; d_gene: NA; v_gene: TRBV6-5; CDR3nt: TGTGCCAGCAGTTACGGGGATTGGGGGTCCCCCGGGGAGCTGTTTTTT; CDR3aa: CASSYGDWGSPGELFF
j_gene: TRBJ2-1; abundance: NA; d_gene: NA; v_gene: TRBV24-1; CDR3nt: TGTGCCACCCAGGGGAACTTGAATGAGCAGTTCTTC; CDR3aa: CATQGNLNEQFF
j_gene: TRBJ1-5; abundance: NA; d_gene: NA; v_gene: TRBV19; CDR3nt: TGTGCCAGTAGTACCTGGGACGGAAGAGATCAGCCCCAGCATTTT; CDR3aa: CASSTWDGRDQPQHF
j_gene: TRBJ2-7; abundance: NA; d_gene: NA; v_gene: TRBV28; CDR3nt: TGTGCCAGCAGTTTAAGGGGGTCCGCCTACGAGCAGTACTTC; CDR3aa: CASSLRGSAYEQYF
j_gene: TRBJ1-1; abundance: NA; d_gene: NA; v_gene: TRBV7-3; CDR3nt: TGTGCCAGCAGCATGCCCGGGGGATTGAACACTGAAGCTTTCTTT; CDR3aa: CASSMPGGLNTEAFF
j_gene: TRBJ2-5; abundance: NA; d_gene: TRBD2; v_gene: TRBV6-4; CDR3nt: TGTGCCAGCAGTGAAGGACTAGCAGAGATCCAAGAGACCCAGTACTTC; CDR3aa: CASSEGLAEIQETQYF
j_gene: TRBJ2-1; abundance: NA; d_gene: NA; v_gene: TRBV29-1; CDR3nt: TGCAGCGTTGTAGCTACCTACAATGAGCAGTTCTTC; CDR3aa: CSVVATYNEQFF
j_gene: TRBJ2-7; abundance: NA; d_gene: TRBD2; v_gene: TRBV5-1; CDR3nt: TGCGCCAGCAGCTTGGCCGGGGGAGGGTCGACCGGCGAGCAGTACTTC; CDR3aa: CASSLAGGGSTGEQYF
j_gene: TRBJ2-7; abundance: NA; d_gene: TRBD1; v_gene: TRBV3-1/TRBV3-2; CDR3nt: TGTGCCAGCAGCCAGGGGACAGGGGACCCCTACGAGCAGTACTTC; CDR3aa: CASSQGTGDPYEQYF
j_gene: TRBJ2-7; abundance: few; d_gene: NA; v_gene: TRBV18; CDR3nt: TGTGCCAGCTCACCGGACCTATCCTACGAGCAGTACTTC; CDR3aa: CASSPDLSYEQYF
j_gene: TRBJ1-2; abundance: NA; d_gene: NA; v_gene: TRBV27; CDR3nt: TGTGCCAGCAGCCCATCGGGGATCAATGGCTACACCTTC; CDR3aa: CASSPSGINGYTF
j_gene: TRBJ1-2; abundance: NA; d_gene: NA; v_gene: TRBV5-6; CDR3nt: TGTGCCAGCAGCTTTCGTGCGCAGGGCCGAGACTATGGCTACACCTTC; CDR3aa: CASSFRAQGRDYGYTF
j_gene: TRBJ1-5; abundance: NA; d_gene: NA; v_gene: TRBV19; CDR3nt: TGTGCCAGTAGTATCGAAGAATATAGCAATCAGCCCCAGCATTTT; CDR3aa: CASSIEEYSNQPQHF
j_gene: TRBJ1-1; abundance: NA; d_gene: TRBD1; v_gene: TRBV15; CDR3nt: TGTGCCACCAGCAGGGGGGGGACAGCGAACACTGAAGCTTTCTTT; CDR3aa: CATSRGGTANTEAFF
j_gene: TRBJ2-7; abundance: NA; d_gene: TRBD1; v_gene: TRBV3-1/TRBV3-2; CDR3nt: TGTGCCAGCAGCCAAGGGGAAGTGAGACAGGGAGCCCACTTC; CDR3aa: CASSQGEVRQGAHF
j_gene: TRBJ2-7; abundance: few; d_gene: NA; v_gene: TRBV11-2; CDR3nt: TGTGCCAGCAGCTCAGACTGGTTAGTGTGGGACGAGCAGTACTTC; CDR3aa: CASSSDWLVWDEQYF
j_gene: TRBJ2-7; abundance: NA; d_gene: TRBD1; v_gene: TRBV5-1; CDR3nt: TGCGCCAGCAGCTCGGGGACAGGATGGCACGAGCAGTACTTC; CDR3aa: CASSSGTGWHEQYF
j_gene: TRBJ2-5; abundance: NA; d_gene: NA; v_gene: TRBV7-2; CDR3nt: TGTGCCAGCAGCCCGTTAGGGGGGGGAAGTTCCGAGACCCAGTACTTC; CDR3aa: CASSPLGGGSSETQYF